This T cell receptor beta chain was recovered during a study of shared clonotypes between healthy human individuals. About the study: In total, the donors were a couple of women and a few men aged 18 to 49. Per-donor plates numbered three CD4 naive, three CD4 memory, two CD8 naive and one CD8 memory. Study-wide findings and caveats: With several donors compared, around 4.7% of naive CD4 clonotypes were shared. In this cohort, only blood was sampled, and tissue repertoires likely differ.

Points on this clone: The target antigen is unknown.

Assay: immunoSEQ multiplex PCR; the TCRdb copy retains only in-frame clones and omits some. The sample shows about 2,200,000 clones, about 92% of them seen only once. Naive-designated CD8 cells lacked CD45RO, were positively enriched for CCR7, and omitted terminally differentiated effector memory CD45RA+ cells. The germline CDR1 and CDR2 sequences are SEHNR and FQNEAQ (reference sequence). The CDR3 extends over 17 amino acids. V lost 5 bases, J lost 4 bases, and 15 bases stayed unmatched. Specimen: naive CD8+ T cells from PBMCs. This clonotype originated in a man younger than 30 in good health. Some clones in this sample may be carry-over from other donors' samples. The chain links TRBV7-9 to TRBJ2-5, with 8 bases aligning to TRBD2. CDR3 DNA sequence: TGTGCCAGCAGCCCCCGAGTAGCGGGACTAGGGGGAGAGACCCAGTACTTC. Translation: CASSPRVAGLGGETQYF.